This is a list of T cell receptor beta chains from one sample in a study of control samples from healthy donors and cancer patients. The assay was immunoSEQ multiplex PCR, and TCRdb's table has in-frame clones only and misses some. This sample yields some 190,000 clones, of which 91% are seen a single time; less than 2% belongs to the top ten. The material sequenced was blood. Receptor source: a man aged 30-40 years in good health. CDR3s include the opening cysteine and the closing phenylalanine or tryptophan. D genes are given only for firm matches. Some rows have no size entry. The others give once, few or many, or a class for an expanded clone.

J gene	V gene	clone size	D gene	CDR3 protein	CDR3 DNA
TRBJ2-7	TRBV7-2	-	-	CASSRPGVPYEQYF	TGTGCCAGCAGCCGCCCAGGGGTCCCCTACGAGCAGTACTTC
TRBJ1-3	TRBV20-1	-	-	CSFKAGNTIYF	TGCAGTTTTAAGGCTGGAAACACCATATATTTT
TRBJ2-2	TRBV5-1	-	TRBD2	CASSFGTSGGSGELFF	TGCGCCAGCAGCTTTGGTACTAGCGGGGGCTCCGGGGAGCTGTTTTTT
TRBJ1-2	TRBV27	once	-	CASSNKGRYYGYTF	TGTGCCAGCAGTAACAAAGGACGGTACTATGGCTACACCTTC
TRBJ2-3	TRBV19	-	-	CASRGSPSTDTQYF	TGTGCCAGTAGGGGTAGTCCTAGCACAGATACGCAGTATTTT
TRBJ2-3	TRBV7-2	-	-	CASSLRSVLIHTDTQYF	TGTGCCAGCAGCCTCCGTTCCGTCTTAATTCACACAGATACGCAGTATTTT
TRBJ1-5	TRBV6-5	-	-	CASSYGRLQPQHF	TGTGCCAGCAGTTACGGCAGGTTGCAGCCCCAGCATTTT
TRBJ2-6	TRBV27	-	-	CASSMGRPGGANVLTF	TGTGCCAGCAGTATGGGACGGCCGGGCGGGGCCAACGTCCTGACTTTC
TRBJ2-1	TRBV6-5	-	-	CASSWGTNEQFF	TGTGCCAGCAGTTGGGGAACCAATGAGCAGTTCTTC
TRBJ2-1	TRBV7-3	once	TRBD1	CASSVGQGAGEQFF	TGTGCCAGCAGTGTAGGACAGGGGGCAGGTGAGCAGTTCTTC
TRBJ2-1	TRBV4-2	-	TRBD2	CASSLPLAGGGYEQFF	TGTGCCAGCAGCTTGCCCCTAGCGGGGGGAGGCTATGAGCAGTTCTTC
TRBJ1-3	TRBV9	few	TRBD1	CASSAPGQGGLGNTIYF	TGTGCCAGCAGCGCTCCGGGACAGGGAGGTCTCGGAAACACCATATATTTT
TRBJ1-2	TRBV28	-	TRBD1	CASRPGQNYGYTF	TGTGCCAGCAGACCGGGACAGAACTATGGCTACACCTTC
TRBJ1-2	TRBV27	few	-	CASRTEGLRGYTF	TGTGCCAGCAGGACTGAGGGCCTACGAGGCTACACCTTC
TRBJ1-1	TRBV19	once	-	CASSKSDFANTEAFF	TGTGCCAGTAGTAAATCGGACTTCGCGAACACTGAAGCTTTCTTT
TRBJ2-7	TRBV4-1	few	-	CASSQPAGSSYEQYF	TGCGCCAGCAGCCAACCCGCGGGGAGCTCCTACGAGCAGTACTTC
TRBJ2-4	TRBV3-1/TRBV3-2	-	TRBD2	CASSLPPGTSGGGIQYF	TGTGCCAGCAGTCTCCCACCCGGGACTAGCGGGGGTGGGATTCAGTACTTC
TRBJ1-1	TRBV5-6	-	-	CASSFLDTEAFF	TGTGCCAGCAGCTTTCTGGACACTGAAGCTTTCTTT
TRBJ2-7	TRBV5-1	-	TRBD2	CASSSGLAGYEQYF	TGCGCCAGCAGCTCAGGACTAGCCGGTTACGAGCAGTACTTC
TRBJ2-1	TRBV11-2	-	TRBD2	CASSQRASGGVYNEQFF	TGTGCCAGCAGCCAACGGGCTAGCGGGGGGGTGTACAATGAGCAGTTCTTC
TRBJ2-2	TRBV24-1	-	TRBD1	CATSLGQGVTGELFF	TGTGCCACCAGTTTGGGACAGGGAGTCACCGGGGAGCTGTTTTTT
TRBJ2-3	TRBV11-2	-	TRBD1	CASSPPRGHTDTQYF	TGTGCCAGCAGCCCCCCCAGGGGGCACACAGATACGCAGTATTTT
TRBJ2-3	TRBV29-1	once	-	CSVDGGLADTQYF	TGCAGCGTTGACGGGGGGCTCGCAGATACGCAGTATTTT
TRBJ2-7	TRBV5-1	once	TRBD1	CASSSRDSSYEQYF	TGCGCCAGCAGCTCCCGGGACAGTAGCTACGAGCAGTACTTC
TRBJ2-5	TRBV5-8	-	-	CALGARETQYF	TGTGCGCTGGGGGCGAGGGAGACCCAGTACTTC
TRBJ1-5	TRBV4-1	few	-	CASSPYDGDGQPQHF	TGCGCCAGCAGCCCCTATGATGGGGATGGGCAGCCCCAGCATTTT
TRBJ1-4	TRBV5-5	-	-	CASSPGSAVTTNEKLFF	TGTGCCAGCAGCCCGGGGTCGGCAGTAACAACTAATGAAAAACTGTTTTTT
TRBJ1-1	TRBV7-9	-	TRBD1	CASTLTGGMNTEAFF	TGTGCCAGCACCCTCACAGGGGGGATGAACACTGAAGCTTTCTTT
TRBJ2-1	TRBV20-1	-	-	CSALTYNEQFF	TGCAGTGCTCTGACCTACAATGAGCAGTTCTTC
TRBJ2-7	TRBV3-1/TRBV3-2	-	-	CASSQEGEQYF	TGTGCCAGCAGCCAAGAAGGCGAGCAGTACTTC
TRBJ2-2	TRBV24-1	-	-	CATSDGQFTGELFF	TGTGCCACCAGTGATGGACAGTTCACCGGGGAGCTGTTTTTT
TRBJ2-3	TRBV3-1/TRBV3-2	-	TRBD2	CASSPPPSSGYSDTQYF	TGTGCCAGCAGCCCGCCCCCCTCTAGCGGCTATTCAGATACGCAGTATTTT
TRBJ1-1	TRBV7-9	-	-	CASSLISWGAFF	TGTGCCAGCAGCTTAATCAGCTGGGGAGCTTTCTTT
TRBJ1-2	TRBV6-5	once	TRBD1	CASSMGQGETGYTF	TGTGCCAGCAGTATGGGACAGGGGGAAACTGGCTACACCTTC
TRBJ2-7	TRBV5-3	-	TRBD1	CARSLAVRTGGNTGFYEQYF	TGTGCCAGAAGCTTGGCCGTACGGACAGGGGGAAATACTGGCTTCTACGAGCAGTACTTC
TRBJ2-5	TRBV27	-	-	CASSLIRTAQETQYF	TGTGCCAGCAGTTTAATTAGGACAGCCCAAGAGACCCAGTACTTC
TRBJ1-3	TRBV9	-	TRBD1	CASSGGQGASGNTIYF	TGTGCCAGCAGCGGCGGACAGGGGGCCTCTGGAAACACCATATATTTT
TRBJ1-1	TRBV29-1	-	-	CSVETGKNTEAFF	TGCAGCGTTGAAACCGGCAAGAACACTGAAGCTTTCTTT
TRBJ1-2	TRBV2	-	-	CASSVRQNYGYTF	TGTGCCAGCAGTGTTCGGCAAAACTATGGCTACACCTTC
TRBJ2-7	TRBV18	-	-	CASSPRGRDSGSSKQYF	TGTGCCAGCTCACCCCGGGGTCGGGACTCGGGATCTTCTAAGCAGTACTTC
TRBJ1-2	TRBV7-9	-	-	CASSSENRAPNYGYTF	TGTGCCAGCAGCTCAGAGAACAGGGCTCCCAACTATGGCTACACCTTC
TRBJ2-3	TRBV10-2	-	-	CASSESRGTDTQYF	TGCGCCAGCAGTGAGTCTCGGGGCACAGATACGCAGTATTTT
TRBJ1-5	TRBV24-1	-	TRBD1	CATSDSGGEQPQHF	TGTGCCACCAGTGATTCAGGGGGTGAGCAGCCCCAGCATTTT
TRBJ2-1	TRBV11-2	-	-	CASSLARGYNEQFF	TGTGCCAGCAGCTTAGCCAGGGGCTACAATGAGCAGTTCTTC
TRBJ1-1	TRBV29-1	-	-	CSVDDMPVNAFF	TGCAGCGTAGATGACATGCCGGTGAATGCTTTCTTT
TRBJ1-2	TRBV6-1	-	-	CASSEPRSNYGYTF	TGTGCCAGCAGTGAGCCTCGATCAAACTATGGCTACACCTTC
TRBJ1-1	TRBV5-1	-	-	CASSGTQGPFEAFF	TGCGCCAGCAGCGGCACTCAGGGGCCCTTTGAAGCTTTCTTT
TRBJ2-7	TRBV10-2	-	-	CASRSGAGQYF	TGCGCCAGCAGGTCCGGGGCTGGGCAGTACTTC
TRBJ1-1	TRBV2	-	-	CASSGFSEAFF	TGTGCCAGCAGCGGTTTCTCTGAAGCTTTCTTT
TRBJ1-6	TRBV6-5	-	TRBD1	CARDLDRGGSPLHF	TGTGCCAGAGACTTGGACAGGGGAGGATCACCCCTCCACTTT
TRBJ2-4	TRBV6-2/TRBV6-3	-	-	CASSFLRQVAKNIQYF	TGTGCCAGCAGTTTCCTTCGACAGGTAGCCAAAAACATTCAGTACTTC
TRBJ2-3	TRBV3-1/TRBV3-2	-	TRBD2	CASSLSGGTDTQYF	TGTGCCAGCAGCCTTAGCGGGGGGACAGATACGCAGTATTTT
TRBJ2-6	TRBV7-6	-	-	CASSPGPAGSGANVLTF	TGTGCCAGCAGCCCAGGTCCAGCAGGCTCTGGGGCCAACGTCCTGACTTTC